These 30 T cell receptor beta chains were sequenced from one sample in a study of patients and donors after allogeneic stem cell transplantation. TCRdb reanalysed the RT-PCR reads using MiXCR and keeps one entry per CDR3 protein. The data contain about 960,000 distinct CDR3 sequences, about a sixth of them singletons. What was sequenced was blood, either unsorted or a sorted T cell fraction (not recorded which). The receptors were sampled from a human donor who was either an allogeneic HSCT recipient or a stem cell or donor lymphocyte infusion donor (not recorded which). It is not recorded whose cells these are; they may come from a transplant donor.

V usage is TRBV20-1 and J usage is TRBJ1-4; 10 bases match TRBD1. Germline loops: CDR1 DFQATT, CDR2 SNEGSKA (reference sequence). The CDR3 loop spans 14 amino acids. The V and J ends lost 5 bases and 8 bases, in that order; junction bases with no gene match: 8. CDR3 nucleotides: TGCAGTGCTTATACCGGGACAGGGGAAGAAAAACTGTTTTTT. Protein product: CSAYTGTGEEKLFF.

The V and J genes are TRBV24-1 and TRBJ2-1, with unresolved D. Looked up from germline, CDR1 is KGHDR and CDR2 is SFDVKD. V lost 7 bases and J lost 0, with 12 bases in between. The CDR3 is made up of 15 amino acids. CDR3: CATRIIKSSYNEQFF. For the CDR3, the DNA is TGTGCCACCAGGATTATCAAGAGCTCCTACAATGAGCAGTTCTTC.

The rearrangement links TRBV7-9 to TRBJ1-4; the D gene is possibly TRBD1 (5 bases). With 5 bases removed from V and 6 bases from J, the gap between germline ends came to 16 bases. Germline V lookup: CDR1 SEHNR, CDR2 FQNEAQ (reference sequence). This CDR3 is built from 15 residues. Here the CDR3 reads CASSLMRGDDEKLFF. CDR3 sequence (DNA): TGTGCCAGCAGCCTAATGCGGGGGGACGATGAAAAACTGTTTTTT.

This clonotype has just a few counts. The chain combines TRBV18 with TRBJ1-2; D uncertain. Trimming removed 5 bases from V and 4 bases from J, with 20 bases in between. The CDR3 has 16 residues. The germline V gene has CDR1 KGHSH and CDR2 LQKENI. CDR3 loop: CASSAPGPWGAYGYTF. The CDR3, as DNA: TGTGCCAGCTCAGCGCCGGGCCCCTGGGGAGCCTATGGCTACACCTTC. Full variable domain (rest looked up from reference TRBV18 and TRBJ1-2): NAGVMQNPRHLVRRRGQEARLRCSPMKGHSHVYWYRQLPEEGLKFMVYLQKENIIDESGMPKERFSAEFPKEGPSILRIQQVVRGDSAAYFCASSAPGPWGAYGYTFGSGTRLTVV.

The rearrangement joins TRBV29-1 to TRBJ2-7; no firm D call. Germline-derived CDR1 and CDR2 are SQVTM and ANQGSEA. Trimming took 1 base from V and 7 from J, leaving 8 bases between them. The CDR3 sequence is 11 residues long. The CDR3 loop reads CSVEGYPEQYF. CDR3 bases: TGCAGCGTTGAAGGGTATCCTGAGCAGTACTTC.

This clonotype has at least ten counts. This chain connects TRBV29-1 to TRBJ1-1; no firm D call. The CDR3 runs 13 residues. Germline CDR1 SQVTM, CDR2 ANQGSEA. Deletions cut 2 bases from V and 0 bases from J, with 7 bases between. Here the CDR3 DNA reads TGCAGCGTTGAAAGGTTCATGAACACTGAAGCTTTCTTT. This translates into CSVERFMNTEAFF.

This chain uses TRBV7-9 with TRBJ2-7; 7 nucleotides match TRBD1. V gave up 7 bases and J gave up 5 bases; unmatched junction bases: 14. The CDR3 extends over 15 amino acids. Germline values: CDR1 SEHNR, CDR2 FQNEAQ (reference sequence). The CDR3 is CASTFDRVSSHEQYF. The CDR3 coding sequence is TGTGCCAGCACTTTCGACAGGGTATCTTCCCACGAGCAGTACTTC.

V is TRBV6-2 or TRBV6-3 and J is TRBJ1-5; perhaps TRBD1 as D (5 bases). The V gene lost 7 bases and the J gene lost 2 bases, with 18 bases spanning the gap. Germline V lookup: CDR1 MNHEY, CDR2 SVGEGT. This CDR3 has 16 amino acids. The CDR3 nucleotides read TGTGCCAGCACCCGTGGAGGGAAAGGGGGCAATCAGCCCCAGCATTTT. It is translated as CASTRGGKGGNQPQHF.

The CDR3 DNA reads TGTGCCAGCAGCCAAGGGACAGGGGGCACGGAGACCCAGTACTTC. It specifies CASSQGTGGTETQYF. V is TRBV11-2 and J is TRBJ2-5, with 12 bases aligning to TRBD1. The CDR3 is 15 amino acids. With V trimmed by 5 bases and J by 5 bases, 6 bases remained unmatched. Germline CDR1 is SGHAT and CDR2 is FQNNGV. The full variable domain, in which reference TRBV11-2 and TRBJ2-5 provide the parts outside the CDR3, is EAGVAQSPRYKIIEKRQSVAFWCNPISGHATLYWYQQILGQGPKLLIQFQNNGVVDDSQLPKDRFSAERLKGVDSTLKIQPAKLEDSAVYLCASSQGTGGTETQYFGPGTRLLVL.

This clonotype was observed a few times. Written as DNA, the CDR3 is TGTGCCAGCAGCTTGTACGTCAGGGACCCCTATGGCTACACCTTC. This codes for CASSLYVRDPYGYTF. The chain couples TRBV5-4 to TRBJ1-2; D is perhaps TRBD1 (5 bases). This CDR3 region has 15 residues. Deletions cut 1 base from V and 4 bases from J, with 14 bases between. Looked up from germline, CDR1 is SGHNT and CDR2 is YYREEE (reference sequence). Looking up the rest from reference TRBV5-4 and TRBJ1-2 gives the full variable domain: ETGVTQSPTHLIKTRGQQVTLRCSSQSGHNTVSWYQQALGQGPQFIFQYYREEENGRGNFPPRFSGLQFPNYSSELNVNALELDDSALYLCASSLYVRDPYGYTFGSGTRLTVV.

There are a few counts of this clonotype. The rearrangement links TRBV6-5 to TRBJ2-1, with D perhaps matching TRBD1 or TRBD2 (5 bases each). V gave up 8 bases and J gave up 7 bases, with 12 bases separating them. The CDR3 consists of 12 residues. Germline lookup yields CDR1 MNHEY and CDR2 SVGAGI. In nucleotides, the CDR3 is TGTGCCAGCGGGGGATGGGGTAATGAGCAGTTCTTC. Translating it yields CASGGWGNEQFF.

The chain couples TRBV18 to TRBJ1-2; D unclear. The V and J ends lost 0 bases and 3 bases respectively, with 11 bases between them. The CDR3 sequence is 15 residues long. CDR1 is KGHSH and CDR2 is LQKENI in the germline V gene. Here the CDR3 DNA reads TGTGCCAGCTCACCACCGGTACGAGGCGACTATGGCTACACCTTC. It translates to CASSPPVRGDYGYTF.

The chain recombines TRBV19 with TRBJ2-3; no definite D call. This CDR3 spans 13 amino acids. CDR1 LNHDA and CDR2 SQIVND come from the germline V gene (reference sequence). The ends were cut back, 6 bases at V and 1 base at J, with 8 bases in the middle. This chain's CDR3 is CASRDQGTDTQYF. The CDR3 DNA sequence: TGTGCCAGTAGAGATCAGGGCACAGATACGCAGTATTTT.

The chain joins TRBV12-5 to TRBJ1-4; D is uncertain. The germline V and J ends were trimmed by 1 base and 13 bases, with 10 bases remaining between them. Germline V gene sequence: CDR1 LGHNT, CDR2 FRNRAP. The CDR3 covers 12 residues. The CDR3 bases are TGTGCTAGTGGTTTGGAAGCAGGAGGACTGTTTTTT. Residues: CASGLEAGGLFF. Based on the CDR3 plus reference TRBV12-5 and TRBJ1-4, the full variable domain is DARVTQTPRHKVTEMGQEVTMRCQPILGHNTVFWYRQTMMQGLELLAYFRNRAPLDDSGMPKDRFSAEMPDATLATLKIQPSEPRDSAVYFCASGLEAGGLFFGSGTQLSVL.

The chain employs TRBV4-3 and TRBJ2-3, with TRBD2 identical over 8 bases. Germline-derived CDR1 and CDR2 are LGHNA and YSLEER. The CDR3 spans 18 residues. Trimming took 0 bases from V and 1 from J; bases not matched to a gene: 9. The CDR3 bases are TGCGCCAGCAGCCAAGACGGGCACACTAGCGGAGGCACAGATACGCAGTATTTT. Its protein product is CASSQDGHTSGGTDTQYF.

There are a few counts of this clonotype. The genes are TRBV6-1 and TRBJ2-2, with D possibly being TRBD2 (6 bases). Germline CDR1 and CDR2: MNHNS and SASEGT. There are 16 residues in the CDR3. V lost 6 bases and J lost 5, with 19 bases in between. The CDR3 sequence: CASSQPGGGRTGELFF. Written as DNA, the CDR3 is TGTGCCAGCAGCCAGCCGGGCGGTGGGAGGACCGGGGAGCTGTTTTTT.

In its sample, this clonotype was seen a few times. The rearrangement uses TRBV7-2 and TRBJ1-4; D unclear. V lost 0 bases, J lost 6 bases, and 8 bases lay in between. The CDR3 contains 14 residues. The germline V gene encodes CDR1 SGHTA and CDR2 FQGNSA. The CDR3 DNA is TGTGCCAGCAGCTTAGCGCGGCGTGATGAAAAACTGTTTTTT. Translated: CASSLARRDEKLFF. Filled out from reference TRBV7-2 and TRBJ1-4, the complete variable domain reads GAGVSQSPSNKVTEKGKDVELRCDPISGHTALYWYRQSLGQGLEFLIYFQGNSAPDKSGLPSDRFSAERTGGSVSTLTIQRTQQEDSAVYLCASSLARRDEKLFFGSGTQLSVL.

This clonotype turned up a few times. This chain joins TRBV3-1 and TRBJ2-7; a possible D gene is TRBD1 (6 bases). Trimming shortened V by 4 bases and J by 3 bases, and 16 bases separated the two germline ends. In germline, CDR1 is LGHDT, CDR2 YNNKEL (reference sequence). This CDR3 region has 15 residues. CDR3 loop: CASSRPGATFYEQYF. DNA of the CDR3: TGTGCCAGCAGCCGGCCAGGGGCGACATTCTACGAGCAGTACTTC.

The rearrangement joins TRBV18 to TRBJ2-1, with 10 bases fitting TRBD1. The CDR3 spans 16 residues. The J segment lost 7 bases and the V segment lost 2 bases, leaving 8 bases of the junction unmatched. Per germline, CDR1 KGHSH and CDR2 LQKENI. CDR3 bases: TGTGCCAGCTCACCAAGCCCGGGACAGGGGTTGAATGAGCAGTTCTTC. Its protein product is CASSPSPGQGLNEQFF.

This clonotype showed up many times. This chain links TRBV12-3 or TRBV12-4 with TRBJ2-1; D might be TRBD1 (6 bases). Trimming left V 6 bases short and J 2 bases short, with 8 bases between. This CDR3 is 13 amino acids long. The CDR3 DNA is TGTGCCAGCAGGCAGGGGACCTACAATGAGCAGTTCTTC. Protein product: CASRQGTYNEQFF.

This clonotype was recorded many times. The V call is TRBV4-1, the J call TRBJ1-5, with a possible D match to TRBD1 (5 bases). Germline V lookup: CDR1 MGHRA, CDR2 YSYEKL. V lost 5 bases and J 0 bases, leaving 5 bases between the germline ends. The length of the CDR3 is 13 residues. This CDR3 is CASSGHSNQPQHF. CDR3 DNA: TGCGCCAGCAGCGGACATAGCAATCAGCCCCAGCATTTT.

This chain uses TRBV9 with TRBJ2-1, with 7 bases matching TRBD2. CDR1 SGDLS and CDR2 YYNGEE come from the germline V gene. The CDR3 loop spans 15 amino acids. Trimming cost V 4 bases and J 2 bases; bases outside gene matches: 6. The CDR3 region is CASSLPGGTYNEQFF. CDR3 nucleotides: TGTGCCAGCAGCCTCCCGGGAGGTACCTACAATGAGCAGTTCTTC.

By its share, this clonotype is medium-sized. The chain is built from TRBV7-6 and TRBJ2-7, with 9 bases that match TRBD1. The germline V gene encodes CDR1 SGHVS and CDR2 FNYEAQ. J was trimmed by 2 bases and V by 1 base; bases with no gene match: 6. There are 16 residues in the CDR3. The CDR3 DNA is TGTGCCAGCAGCTTAGGTCCGGGACAGGGAGCCTACGAGCAGTACTTC. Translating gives CASSLGPGQGAYEQYF.

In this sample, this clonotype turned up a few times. This CDR3 reads CASSSGPLSGANVLTF. CDR3 DNA sequence: TGTGCCAGCAGCTCGGGGCCACTCTCTGGGGCCAACGTCCTGACTTTC. This chain connects TRBV7-3 to TRBJ2-6, with D possibly being TRBD1 or TRBD2 (5 bases each). Trimming left V 4 bases short and J 0 bases short, with 10 bases between. The CDR3 runs to 16 residues. In germline, CDR1 is SGHTA, CDR2 FQGTGA.

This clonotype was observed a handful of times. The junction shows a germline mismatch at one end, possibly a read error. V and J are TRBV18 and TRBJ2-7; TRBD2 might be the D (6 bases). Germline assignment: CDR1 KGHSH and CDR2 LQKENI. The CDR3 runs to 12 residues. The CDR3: CASSPPASEKYF. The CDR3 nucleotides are TGTGCCAGCTCACCACCTGCTAGCGAGAAGTACTTC.

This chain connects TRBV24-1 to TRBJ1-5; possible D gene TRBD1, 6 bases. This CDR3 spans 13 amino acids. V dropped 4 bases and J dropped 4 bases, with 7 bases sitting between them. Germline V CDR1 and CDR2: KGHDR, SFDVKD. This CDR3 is CATSEQGNQPQHF. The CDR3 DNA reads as TGTGCCACCAGTGAGCAGGGGAATCAGCCCCAGCATTTT.

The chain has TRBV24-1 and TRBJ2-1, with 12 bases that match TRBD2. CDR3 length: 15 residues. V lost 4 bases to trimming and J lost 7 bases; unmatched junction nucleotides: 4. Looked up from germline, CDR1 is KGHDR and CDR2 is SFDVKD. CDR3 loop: CATSEGTSGLNEQFF. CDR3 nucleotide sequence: TGTGCCACCAGTGAGGGGACTAGCGGGCTAAATGAGCAGTTCTTC.

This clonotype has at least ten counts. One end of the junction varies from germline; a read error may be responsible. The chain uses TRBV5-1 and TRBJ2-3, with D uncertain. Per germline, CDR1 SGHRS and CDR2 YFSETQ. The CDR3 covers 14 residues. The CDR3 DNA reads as TGTGCCAGCAGCTTAGTCGGCAGCACAGATACGCAGTATTTT. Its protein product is CASSLVGSTDTQYF. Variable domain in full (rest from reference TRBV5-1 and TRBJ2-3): KAGVTQTPRYLIKTRGQQVTLSCSPISGHRSVSWYQQTPGQGLQFLFEYFSETQRNKGNFPGRFSGRQFSNSRSEMNVSTLELGDSALYLCASSLVGSTDTQYFGPGTRLTVL.

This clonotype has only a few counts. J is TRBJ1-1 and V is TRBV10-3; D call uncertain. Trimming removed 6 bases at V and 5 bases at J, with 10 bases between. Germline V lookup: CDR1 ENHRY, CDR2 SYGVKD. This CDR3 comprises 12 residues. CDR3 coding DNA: TGTGCCATCAGGGCAGGTGGTACTGAAGCTTTCTTT. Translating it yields CAIRAGGTEAFF.

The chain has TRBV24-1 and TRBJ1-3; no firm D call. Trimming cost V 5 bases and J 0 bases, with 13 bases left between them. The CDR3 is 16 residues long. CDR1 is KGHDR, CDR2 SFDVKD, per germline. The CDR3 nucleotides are TGTGCCACCAGTGTACGTCCTCCTAACTCTGGAAACACCATATATTTT. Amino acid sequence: CATSVRPPNSGNTIYF.